This record covers a single TCR beta chain. No cognate antigen has been identified for it. One base away there is no much larger clone; base qualities are not given. The donors belonged to the validation cohort of about 120 subjects, which was separate from the roughly 670-subject first cohort. These data come from a study of cytomegalovirus exposure and HLA in healthy donors (dated by TCRdb to about 2017). Looking at the study overall: The roughly 670 repertoires of the first cohort and the roughly 110 validation repertoires were produced on the same platform, according to a later analysis. The study aimed to test whether signatures of past pathogen exposure could be identified by cataloging public T cell receptors. Along with the approximately 700-subject first cohort, a separate validation cohort of 120 different subjects was used. High-throughput TCR immunosequencing, statistical association of individual TCRs with disease status, and machine learning were combined to predict cytomegalovirus infection status. Results the study describes overall, beyond this receptor: It was suggested by the authors that the approach could potentially be generalized to other disease states and immunological phenotypes. In the study, some 160 TCR beta chains were listed as associated with cytomegalovirus. In vitro tests confirmed that three of the cytomegalovirus-associated TCR beta chains recognize cytomegalovirus antigens. Of the cluster scores, roughly 95% were above 0 in a later analysis, which found that TCRs clustered in the first cohort also tended to co-occur in the 120 validation repertoires. The validation cohort had no HLA typing available for a later analysis, so co-occurrence within that cohort was assessed over all 120 or so repertoires. Across donors, most TCR sequences were observed very rarely, whereas some public TCRs were present in many individuals. The classifier was reported to diagnose cytomegalovirus status with high specificity and sensitivity in both the original and validation cohorts.

Libraries were constructed by the immunoSEQ multiplex PCR assay. The original methods were these. A statistical classification framework was built to diagnose cytomegalovirus status from the catalog of TCR beta chain sequences. TCRdb took over this immuneACCESS table, retaining in-frame rearrangements with V and J assigned. Such tables are incomplete; in checked studies, under half of the missing clones stem from an unresolved V gene, and the remainder is unexplained. The D gene and trimming were derived from the DNA, and the V and J assignments and clone size from that table. A total of some 120,000 clones appear in this sample, about nine tenths of them only once. The ten largest account for about 2% of the sample. The clonotype originates from a woman aged 18-29 years in good health and CMV-seronegative. The source material was PBMCs.

The encoded CDR3 is CASSLDSQSGSQADTDTQYF. The DNA reads as follows: TGTGCCAGCAGCTTAGATTCCCAGAGCGGGTCCCAAGCGGACACAGATACGCAGTATTTT. In this chain, TRBV13 is recombined with TRBJ2-3; the D gene is perhaps TRBD2, on 6 matching bases. According to the germline V gene (reference sequence), CDR1 reads PRHDT and CDR2 reads FYEKMQ. From the cysteine up to the phenylalanine, the CDR3 has a length of 20 residues. The only DNA kept is the CDR3, 60 bases in frame from the first base. V gives up 1 base and J gives up 2 bases, and the segment between their germline ends measures 25 bases. Supplemented by the reference TRBV13 and TRBJ2-3 proteins around the CDR3, the complete variable domain is AAGVIQSPRHLIKEKRETATLKCYPIPRHDTVYWYQQGPGQDPQFLISFYEKMQSDKGSIPDRFSAQQFSDYHSELNMSSLELGDSALYFCASSLDSQSGSQADTDTQYFGPGTRLTVL.